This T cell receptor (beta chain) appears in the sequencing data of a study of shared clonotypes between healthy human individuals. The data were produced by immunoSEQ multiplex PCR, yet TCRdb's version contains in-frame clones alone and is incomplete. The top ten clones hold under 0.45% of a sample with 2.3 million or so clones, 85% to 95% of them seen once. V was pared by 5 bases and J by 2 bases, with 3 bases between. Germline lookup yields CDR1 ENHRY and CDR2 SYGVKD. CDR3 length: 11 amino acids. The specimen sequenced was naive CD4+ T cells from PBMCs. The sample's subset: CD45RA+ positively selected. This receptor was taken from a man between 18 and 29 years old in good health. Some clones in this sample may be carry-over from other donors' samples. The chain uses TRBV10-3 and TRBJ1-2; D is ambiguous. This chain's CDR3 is CAISNNYGYTF. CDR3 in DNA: TGTGCCATCAGTAACAACTATGGCTACACCTTC.